This entry describes one TCR beta chain. Its antigen is not identified. This CDR3 spans 14 amino acids. The germline V gene has CDR1 SGHVS and CDR2 FNYEAQ. V was trimmed by 5 bases and J by 5 bases, leaving 15 bases between them. This specimen comes from a study of cytomegalovirus exposure and HLA in healthy donors. Whole-study context: Earlier findings included approximately 120 million unique TCR beta sequences obtained from about 179 million T cells. The study's findings and limits: The authors later linked a missense DCLRE1C variant to TCR beta V- and J-gene trimming.

The primer mix had 60 Vbeta and 13 Jbeta primers. Method: immunoSEQ multiplex PCR; TCRdb's copy keeps in-frame clones and lacks some. This sample has fewer than 250,000 clones, with more than 60% found just once. This clonotype was sampled from a woman under 40 in good health and CMV-seronegative. Sequenced material: PBMCs. The chain links TRBV7-6 to TRBJ1-2; weak D call: TRBD1 (5 bases). In nucleotides, the CDR3 is TGTGCCAGCAGCCAAGAAGCAGGGTCGTATGGCTACACCTTC. Protein product: CASSQEAGSYGYTF.